This T cell receptor beta chain was sequenced for a study of post-analysis software for immune sequencing data. Of note for this clonotype: The germline gene is not matched at one end of the junction; a read error may be the cause.

Unique molecular identifiers were present in the TCR beta cDNA libraries. Input populations of roughly 1 to 11 million T cells gave rise to a few hundred thousand cDNA molecules. TCRdb re-called the PCR reads through MiXCR, storing one row per CDR3 protein. The sample has approximately 350,000 distinct CDR3 sequences; roughly 35% are singletons. Sequenced: blood. This TCR was recovered from a girl between 10 and 17 years old with multiple sclerosis.

The CDR3 region is CAGSLPLAGGPTTDMQYF. Written as DNA, the CDR3 is TGTGCCGGCAGTTTACCCTTAGCGGGGGGTCCGACCACAGATATGCAGTATTTT. The V gene is TRBV12-3 or TRBV12-4, the J gene TRBJ2-3; the match to TRBD2 covers 10 bases. There are 18 residues in the CDR3.